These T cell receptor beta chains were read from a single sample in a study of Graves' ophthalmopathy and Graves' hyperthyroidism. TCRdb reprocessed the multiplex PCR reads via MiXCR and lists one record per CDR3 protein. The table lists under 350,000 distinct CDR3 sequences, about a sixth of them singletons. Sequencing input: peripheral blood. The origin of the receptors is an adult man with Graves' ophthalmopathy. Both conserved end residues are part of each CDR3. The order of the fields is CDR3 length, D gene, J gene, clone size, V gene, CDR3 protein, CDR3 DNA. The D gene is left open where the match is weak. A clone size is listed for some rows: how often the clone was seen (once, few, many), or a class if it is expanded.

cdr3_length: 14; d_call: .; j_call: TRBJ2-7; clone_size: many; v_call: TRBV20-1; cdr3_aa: CSAYVIGASYEQYF; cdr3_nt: TGCAGTGCATACGTAATCGGGGCATCCTACGAGCAGTACTTC
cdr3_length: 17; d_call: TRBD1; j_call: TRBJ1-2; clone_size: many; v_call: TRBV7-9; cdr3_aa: CASSLGTGTGYGSGYTF; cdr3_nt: TGTGCCAGCAGCTTAGGTACCGGGACAGGTTATGGATCTGGCTACACCTTC
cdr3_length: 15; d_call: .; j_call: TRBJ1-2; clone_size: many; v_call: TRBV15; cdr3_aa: CATSRDRSAVRGYTF; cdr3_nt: TGTGCCACCAGCAGAGATCGTTCGGCAGTCCGTGGCTACACCTTC
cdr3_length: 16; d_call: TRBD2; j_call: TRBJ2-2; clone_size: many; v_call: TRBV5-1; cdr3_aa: CASRPPTSGDTGELFF; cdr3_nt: TGCGCCAGCAGGCCCCCCACTAGCGGGGACACCGGGGAGCTGTTTTTT
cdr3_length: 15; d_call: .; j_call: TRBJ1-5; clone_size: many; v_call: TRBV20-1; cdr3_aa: CSVKQGGGGDQPQHF; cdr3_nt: TGCAGTGTTAAACAGGGCGGAGGGGGTGATCAGCCCCAGCATTTT
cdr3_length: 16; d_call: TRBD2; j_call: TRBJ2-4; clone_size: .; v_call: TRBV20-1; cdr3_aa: CGAPGLAGGPRNIQYF; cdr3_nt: TGCGGTGCCCCCGGACTAGCGGGAGGGCCGAGAAACATTCAGTACTTC
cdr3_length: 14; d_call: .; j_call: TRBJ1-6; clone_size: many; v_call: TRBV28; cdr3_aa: CASSIGGDYSPLHF; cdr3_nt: TGTGCCAGCAGTATCGGGGGGGATTATTCACCCCTCCACTTT
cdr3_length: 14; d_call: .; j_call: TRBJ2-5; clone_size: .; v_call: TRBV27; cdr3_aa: CASTRLDGQETQYF; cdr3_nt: TGTGCCAGCACTCGGCTTGACGGGCAAGAGACCCAGTACTTC
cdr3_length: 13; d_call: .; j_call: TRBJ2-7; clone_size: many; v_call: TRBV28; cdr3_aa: CASSPQQDYEQYF; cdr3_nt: TGTGCCAGCAGCCCACAACAGGACTACGAGCAGTACTTC
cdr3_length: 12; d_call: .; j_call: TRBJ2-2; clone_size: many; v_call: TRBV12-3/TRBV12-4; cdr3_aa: CASPRESGELFF; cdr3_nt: TGTGCCAGTCCCAGGGAGAGCGGGGAGCTGTTTTTT
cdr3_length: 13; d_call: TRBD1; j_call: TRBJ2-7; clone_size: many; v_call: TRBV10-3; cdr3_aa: CAISRGQGYEQYF; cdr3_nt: TGTGCCATCAGTAGGGGACAGGGCTACGAGCAGTACTTC
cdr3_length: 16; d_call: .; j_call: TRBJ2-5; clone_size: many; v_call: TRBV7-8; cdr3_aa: CASSLSRLRIQETQYF; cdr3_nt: TGTGCCAGCAGCTTATCCCGCCTCAGGATCCAAGAGACCCAGTACTTC
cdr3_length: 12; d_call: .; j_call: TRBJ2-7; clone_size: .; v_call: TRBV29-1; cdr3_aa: CSVGQGAYEQSF; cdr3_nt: .
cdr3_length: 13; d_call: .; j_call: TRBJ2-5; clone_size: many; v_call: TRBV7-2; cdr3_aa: CASSVTFGETQYF; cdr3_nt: TGTGCCAGCAGCGTTACATTCGGGGAGACCCAGTACTTC
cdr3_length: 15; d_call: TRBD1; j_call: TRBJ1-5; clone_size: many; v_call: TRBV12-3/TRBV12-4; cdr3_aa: CASSSTGDYGQPQHF; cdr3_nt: TGTGCCAGCAGTTCGACAGGGGATTACGGTCAGCCCCAGCATTTT
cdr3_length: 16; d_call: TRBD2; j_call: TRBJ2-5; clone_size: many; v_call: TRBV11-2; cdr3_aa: CASSWFAGEVQETQYF; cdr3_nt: TGTGCCAGCAGCTGGTTTGCGGGGGAGGTACAAGAGACCCAGTACTTC
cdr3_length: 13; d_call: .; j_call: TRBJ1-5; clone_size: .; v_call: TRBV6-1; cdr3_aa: CASLVSADQPQHF; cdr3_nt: TGTGCCAGCCTTGTATCGGCAGATCAGCCCCAGCATTTT
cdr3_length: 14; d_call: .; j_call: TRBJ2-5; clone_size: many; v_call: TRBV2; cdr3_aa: CASSDLAPQETQYF; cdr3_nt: TGTGCCAGCAGCGACCTAGCGCCCCAAGAGACCCAGTACTTC
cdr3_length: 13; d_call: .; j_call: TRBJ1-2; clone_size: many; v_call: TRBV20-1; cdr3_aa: CSAPHQHNYGYTF; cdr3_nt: TGCAGTGCCCCCCATCAGCATAACTATGGCTACACCTTC
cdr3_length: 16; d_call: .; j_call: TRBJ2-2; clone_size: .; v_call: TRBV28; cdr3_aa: CASSPVRTGNTGELFF; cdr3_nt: TGTGCCAGCAGTCCTGTTCGGACGGGGAACACCGGGGAGCTGTTTTTT
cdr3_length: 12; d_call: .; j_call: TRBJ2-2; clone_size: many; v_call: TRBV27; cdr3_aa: CASSSTDGELFF; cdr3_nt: TGTGCCAGCAGTTCCACGGATGGGGAGCTGTTTTTT
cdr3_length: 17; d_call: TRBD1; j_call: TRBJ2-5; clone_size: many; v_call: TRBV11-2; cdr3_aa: CASSLVPRTGRQETQYF; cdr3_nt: TGTGCCAGCAGCTTAGTTCCAAGGACAGGGCGGCAGGAGACCCAGTACTTC
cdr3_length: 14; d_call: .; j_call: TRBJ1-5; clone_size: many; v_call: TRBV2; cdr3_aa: CASSEDWRGQPQHF; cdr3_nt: TGTGCCAGCAGTGAAGATTGGAGGGGTCAGCCCCAGCATTTT
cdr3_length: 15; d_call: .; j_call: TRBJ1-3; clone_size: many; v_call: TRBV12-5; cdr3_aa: CASGSPGLARRTIYF; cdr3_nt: TGTGCTAGTGGTTCGCCAGGGCTCGCAAGACGGACCATATATTTT
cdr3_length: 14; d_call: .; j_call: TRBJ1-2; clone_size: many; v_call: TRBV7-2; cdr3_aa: CASSKGQTHYGYTF; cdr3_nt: TGTGCCAGCAGCAAAGGACAGACCCACTATGGCTACACCTTC
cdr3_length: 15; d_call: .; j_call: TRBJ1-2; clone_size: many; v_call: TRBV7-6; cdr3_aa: CASSRREGGTYGYTF; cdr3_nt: TGTGCCAGCAGCCGCCGGGAGGGGGGGACCTATGGCTACACCTTC
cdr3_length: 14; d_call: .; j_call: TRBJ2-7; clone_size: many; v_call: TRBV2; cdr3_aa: CASSVSQNSYEQYF; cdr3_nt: TGTGCCAGCAGTGTCTCCCAAAACTCCTACGAGCAGTACTTC
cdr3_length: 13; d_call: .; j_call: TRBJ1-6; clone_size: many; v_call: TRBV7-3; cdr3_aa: CASSLVINSPLHF; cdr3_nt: TGTGCCAGCAGCTTAGTGATTAATTCACCCCTCCACTTT
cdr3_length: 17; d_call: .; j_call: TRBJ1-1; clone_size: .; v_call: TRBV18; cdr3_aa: CASSPPLPRGRYTEAFF; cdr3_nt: TGTGCCAGCTCACCACCGCTCCCCAGGGGTCGGTACACTGAAGCTTTCTTT
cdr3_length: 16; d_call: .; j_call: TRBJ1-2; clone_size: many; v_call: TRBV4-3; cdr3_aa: CASSQDFVQNNYGYTF; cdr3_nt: TGCGCCAGCAGCCAAGATTTCGTGCAGAATAACTATGGCTACACCTTC
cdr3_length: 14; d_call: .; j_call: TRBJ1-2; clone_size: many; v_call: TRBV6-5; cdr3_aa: CASRRPDTSYGYTF; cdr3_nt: TGTGCCAGCAGGCGACCGGACACAAGCTATGGCTACACCTTC
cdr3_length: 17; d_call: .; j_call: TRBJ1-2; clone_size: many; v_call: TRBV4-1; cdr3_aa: CASSHHYRSEKGYGYTF; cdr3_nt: TGCGCCAGCAGCCATCATTACAGGTCGGAGAAAGGCTATGGCTACACCTTC
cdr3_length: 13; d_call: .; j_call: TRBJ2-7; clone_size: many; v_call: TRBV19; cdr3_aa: CASSSDLEGEQYF; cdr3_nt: TGTGCCAGTAGTTCGGACCTGGAAGGCGAGCAGTACTTC
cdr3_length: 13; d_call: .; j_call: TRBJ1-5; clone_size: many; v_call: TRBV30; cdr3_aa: CAWSQLGYQPQHF; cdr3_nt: TGTGCCTGGAGTCAGCTCGGATATCAGCCCCAGCATTTT
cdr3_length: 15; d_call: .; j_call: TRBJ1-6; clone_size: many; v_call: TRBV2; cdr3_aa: CASSDRGGGNSPLHF; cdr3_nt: TGTGCCAGCAGTGATCGAGGAGGGGGTAATTCACCCCTCCACTTT
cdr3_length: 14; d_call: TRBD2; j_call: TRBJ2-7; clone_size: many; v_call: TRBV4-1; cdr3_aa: CASSLVGGENEQYF; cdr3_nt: TGCGCCAGCAGCTTGGTTGGGGGGGAAAACGAGCAGTACTTC
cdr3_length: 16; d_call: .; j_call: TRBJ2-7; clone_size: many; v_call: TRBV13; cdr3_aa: CASSLTPGRQNYEQYF; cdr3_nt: TGTGCCAGCAGCCTTACTCCCGGACGCCAAAACTACGAGCAGTACTTC
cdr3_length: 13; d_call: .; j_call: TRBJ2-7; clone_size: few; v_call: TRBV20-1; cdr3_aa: CSATLRGGYEQYF; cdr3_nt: TGCAGTGCTACCCTCCGAGGGGGCTACGAGCAGTACTTC
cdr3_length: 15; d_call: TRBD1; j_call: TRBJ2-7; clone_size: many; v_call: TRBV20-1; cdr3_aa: CSARDWDRDSYEQYF; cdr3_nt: TGCAGTGCTAGAGACTGGGACAGGGACTCCTACGAGCAGTACTTC
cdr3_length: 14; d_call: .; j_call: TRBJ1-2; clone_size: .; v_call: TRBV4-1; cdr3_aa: CASSHLDTSLGYTF; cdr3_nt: TGCGCCAGCAGCCACCTGGACACCTCGCTTGGCTACACCTTC
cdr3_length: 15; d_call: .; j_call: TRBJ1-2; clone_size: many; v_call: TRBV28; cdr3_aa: CASSRAGRQNYGYTF; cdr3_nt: TGTGCCAGCAGCCGTGCCGGACGGCAGAACTATGGCTACACCTTC
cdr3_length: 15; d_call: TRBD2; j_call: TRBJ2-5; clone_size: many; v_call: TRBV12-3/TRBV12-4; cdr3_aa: CASRGGGPSQETQYF; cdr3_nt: TGTGCCAGCAGGGGCGGGGGGCCCAGCCAAGAGACCCAGTACTTC
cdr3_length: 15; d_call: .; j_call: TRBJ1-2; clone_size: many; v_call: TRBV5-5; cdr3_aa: CASSTVLSGGRGYTF; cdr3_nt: TGTGCCAGCAGCACGGTACTCTCGGGGGGACGTGGCTACACCTTC
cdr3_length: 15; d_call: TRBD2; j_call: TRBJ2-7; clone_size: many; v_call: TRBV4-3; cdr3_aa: CASSQGLAATYEQYF; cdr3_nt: TGCGCCAGCAGCCAGGGACTAGCGGCTACCTACGAGCAGTACTTC
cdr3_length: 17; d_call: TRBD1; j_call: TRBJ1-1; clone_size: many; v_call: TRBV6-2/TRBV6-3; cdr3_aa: CASSSYRGRNLNTEAFF; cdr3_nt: TGTGCCAGCAGTTCATACAGGGGGAGAAACTTGAACACTGAAGCTTTCTTT
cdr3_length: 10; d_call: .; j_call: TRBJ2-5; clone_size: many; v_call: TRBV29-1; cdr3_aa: CRGPQETQYF; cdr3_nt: TGTCGAGGGCCTCAAGAGACCCAGTACTTC
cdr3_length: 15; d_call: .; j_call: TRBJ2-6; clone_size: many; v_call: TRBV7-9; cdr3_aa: CASRQPYSGANVLTF; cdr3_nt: TGTGCCAGCCGCCAGCCGTACTCTGGGGCCAACGTCCTGACTTTC
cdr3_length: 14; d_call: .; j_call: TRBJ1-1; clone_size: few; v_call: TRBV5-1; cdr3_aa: CASSLVGEQAEAFF; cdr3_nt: TGCGCCAGCAGCTTGGTTGGGGAACAGGCTGAAGCTTTCTTT
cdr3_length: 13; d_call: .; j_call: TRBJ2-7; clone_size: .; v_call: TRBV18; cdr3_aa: CASSPRLDHEQYF; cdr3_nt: TGTGCCAGCTCACCGCGACTAGATCACGAGCAGTACTTC